Sequencing of this T cell receptor beta chain was carried out in a study of blood T cell repertoires in COVID-19. About the research overall: Acute-phase and convalescent COVID-19 samples originated in the United States, Italy and Spain. Sources were T cells, B-cell-depleted T cells, or PBMCs; the material itself was cDNA or gDNA.

The germline gives CDR1 MDHEN, CDR2 SYDVKM. The CDR3 contains 15 residues. Trimming shortened V by 4 bases and J by 5 bases, and 17 bases separated the two germline ends. As processed by the authors: Amplification from reference gene primers served as the basis for estimated nucleated cell counts. This table comes from immunoSEQ multiplex PCR, and its TCRdb copy is limited to in-frame clones, with some not included. Clone size and V and J calls were adopted from that table, with D and trimming inferred from the DNA. The repertoire consists of some 270,000 clones, with around 83% occurring once and the leading ten covering roughly 1.4%.

The chain employs TRBV28 and TRBJ1-1, with D unclear. Sequencing used peripheral blood. The sequence was collected from a woman between 35 and 50 years old who had recovered from COVID-19. The CDR3 loop is CASSSPSVSGTEAFF. The DNA for the CDR3 is TGTGCCAGCAGTTCCCCTTCAGTCTCGGGGACTGAAGCTTTCTTT.